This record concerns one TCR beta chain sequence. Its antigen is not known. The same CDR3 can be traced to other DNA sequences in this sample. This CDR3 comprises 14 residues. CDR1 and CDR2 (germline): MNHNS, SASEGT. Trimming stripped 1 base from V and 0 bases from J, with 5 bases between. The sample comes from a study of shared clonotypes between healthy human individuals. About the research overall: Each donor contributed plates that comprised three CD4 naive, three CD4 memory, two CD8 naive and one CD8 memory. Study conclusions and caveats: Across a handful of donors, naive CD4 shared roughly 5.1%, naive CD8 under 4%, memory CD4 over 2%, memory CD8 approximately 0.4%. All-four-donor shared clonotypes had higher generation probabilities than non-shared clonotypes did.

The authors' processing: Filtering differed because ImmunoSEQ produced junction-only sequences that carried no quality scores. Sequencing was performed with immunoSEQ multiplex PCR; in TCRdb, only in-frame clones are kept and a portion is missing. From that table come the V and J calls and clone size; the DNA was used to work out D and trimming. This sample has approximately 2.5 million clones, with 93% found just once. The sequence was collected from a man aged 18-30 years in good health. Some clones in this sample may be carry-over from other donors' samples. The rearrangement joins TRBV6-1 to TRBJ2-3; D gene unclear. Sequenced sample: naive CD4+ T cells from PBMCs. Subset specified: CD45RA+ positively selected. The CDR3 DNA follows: TGTGCCAGCAGTGAAGTAGGTAGCACAGATACGCAGTATTTT. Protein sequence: CASSEVGSTDTQYF.